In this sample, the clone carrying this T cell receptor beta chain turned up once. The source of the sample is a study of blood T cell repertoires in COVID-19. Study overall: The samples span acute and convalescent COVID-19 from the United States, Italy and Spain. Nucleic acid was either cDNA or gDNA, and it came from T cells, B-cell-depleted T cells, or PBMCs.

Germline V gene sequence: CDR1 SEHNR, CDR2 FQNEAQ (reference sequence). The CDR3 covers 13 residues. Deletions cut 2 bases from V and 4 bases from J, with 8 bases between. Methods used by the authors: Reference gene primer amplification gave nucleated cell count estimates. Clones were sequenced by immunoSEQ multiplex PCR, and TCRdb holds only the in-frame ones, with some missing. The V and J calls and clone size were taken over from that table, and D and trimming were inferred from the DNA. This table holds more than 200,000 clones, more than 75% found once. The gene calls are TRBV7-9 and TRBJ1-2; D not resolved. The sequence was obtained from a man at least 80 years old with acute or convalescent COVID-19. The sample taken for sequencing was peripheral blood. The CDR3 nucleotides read TGTGCCAGCAGCTTACCCGAGTCCTATGGCTACACCTTC. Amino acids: CASSLPESYGYTF. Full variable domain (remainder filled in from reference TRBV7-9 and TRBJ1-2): DTGVSQNPRHKITKRGQNVTFRCDPISEHNRLYWYRQTLGQGPEFLTYFQNEAQLEKSRLLSDRFSAERPKGSFSTLEIQRTEQGDSAMYLCASSLPESYGYTFGSGTRLTVV.